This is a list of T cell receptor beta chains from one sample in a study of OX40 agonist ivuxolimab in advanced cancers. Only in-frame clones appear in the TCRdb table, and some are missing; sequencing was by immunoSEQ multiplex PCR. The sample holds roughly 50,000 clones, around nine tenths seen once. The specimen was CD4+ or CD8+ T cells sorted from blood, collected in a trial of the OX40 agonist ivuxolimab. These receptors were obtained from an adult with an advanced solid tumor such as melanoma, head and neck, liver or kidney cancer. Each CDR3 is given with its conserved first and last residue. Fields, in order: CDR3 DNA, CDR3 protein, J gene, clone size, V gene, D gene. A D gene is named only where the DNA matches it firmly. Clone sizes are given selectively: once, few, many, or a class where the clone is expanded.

cdr3_nt: TGTGCCAGTAGTATCCTCCACGGGACAGGCCTGAACTATGGCTACACCTTC; cdr3_aa: CASSILHGTGLNYGYTF; j_call: TRBJ1-2; clone_size: -; v_call: TRBV19; d_call: TRBD1
cdr3_nt: TGTGCCAGTAGTATGGACAGGGGAGATCAGCCCCAGCATTTT; cdr3_aa: CASSMDRGDQPQHF; j_call: TRBJ1-5; clone_size: once; v_call: TRBV19; d_call: TRBD1
cdr3_nt: TGTGCCACCAAGGAGGGTTTGAATGAGCAGTTCTTC; cdr3_aa: CATKEGLNEQFF; j_call: TRBJ2-1; clone_size: -; v_call: TRBV19; d_call: -
cdr3_nt: TGTGCCAGCAGCCTGCTGGGGACTAGCGGGAGCTACGAGCAGTACTTC; cdr3_aa: CASSLLGTSGSYEQYF; j_call: TRBJ2-7; clone_size: -; v_call: TRBV5-4; d_call: TRBD2
cdr3_nt: TGTGCCAGCAGTTTGGACAGGACTAGCAATCAGCCCCAGCATTTT; cdr3_aa: CASSLDRTSNQPQHF; j_call: TRBJ1-5; clone_size: -; v_call: TRBV27; d_call: TRBD1
cdr3_nt: TGTGCCAGCAGCGTATCCGGGACTGCTACTTTAGGCAATGAGCAGTTCTTC; cdr3_aa: CASSVSGTATLGNEQFF; j_call: TRBJ2-1; clone_size: once; v_call: TRBV9; d_call: -
cdr3_nt: TGTGCCAGCAGTGAGATCGGGGGGGGGAAAGATACGCAGTATTTT; cdr3_aa: CASSEIGGGKDTQYF; j_call: TRBJ2-3; clone_size: -; v_call: TRBV6-4; d_call: TRBD2
cdr3_nt: TGTGCCAGCAGAGCCAACCTCGGGACAGGGCCAGATACGCAGTATTTT; cdr3_aa: CASRANLGTGPDTQYF; j_call: TRBJ2-3; clone_size: -; v_call: TRBV9; d_call: TRBD1
cdr3_nt: TGTGCCAGCAGAGAAATCGGACAGGCCTCCTTTGGCTACACCTTC; cdr3_aa: CASREIGQASFGYTF; j_call: TRBJ1-2; clone_size: -; v_call: TRBV27; d_call: TRBD1
cdr3_nt: TGTGCCAGCAGCCAAGGGGTAGGACCTGGCTACACCTTC; cdr3_aa: CASSQGVGPGYTF; j_call: TRBJ1-2; clone_size: once; v_call: TRBV4-2; d_call: -
cdr3_nt: TGTGCCAGCAGCGTAGATGGGACGGTAGATGAAAAACTGTTTTTT; cdr3_aa: CASSVDGTVDEKLFF; j_call: TRBJ1-4; clone_size: -; v_call: TRBV9; d_call: -
cdr3_nt: TGTGCCAGCAGTTTGGGGACAGGACCCTACGAGCAGTACTTC; cdr3_aa: CASSLGTGPYEQYF; j_call: TRBJ2-7; clone_size: -; v_call: TRBV27; d_call: TRBD1
cdr3_nt: TGTGCCAGCAGTGCTTCTGGCGGGAGTTCCTACAATGAGCAGTTCTTC; cdr3_aa: CASSASGGSSYNEQFF; j_call: TRBJ2-1; clone_size: -; v_call: TRBV6-4; d_call: TRBD2
cdr3_nt: TGCGCCAGCAGCTCCGACAGGGGCTATTCACCCCTCCACTTT; cdr3_aa: CASSSDRGYSPLHF; j_call: TRBJ1-6; clone_size: -; v_call: TRBV5-1; d_call: TRBD1
cdr3_nt: TGTGCCAGCAGCCTGAAGGACGGGGATCAGCCCCAGCATTTT; cdr3_aa: CASSLKDGDQPQHF; j_call: TRBJ1-5; clone_size: -; v_call: TRBV7-9; d_call: -
cdr3_nt: TGTGCCAGCAGCTTAGAATTATTGGGCGGGAGTGGGGAGCAGTACTTC; cdr3_aa: CASSLELLGGSGEQYF; j_call: TRBJ2-7; clone_size: -; v_call: TRBV7-6; d_call: TRBD2
cdr3_nt: TGTGCCAGCAGCCCGACACAGGGGTTCGGTGGGGCCAACGTCCTGACTTTC; cdr3_aa: CASSPTQGFGGANVLTF; j_call: TRBJ2-6; clone_size: -; v_call: TRBV7-8; d_call: TRBD1
cdr3_nt: TGTGCCAGTAGTGCAGGGAATCAGCCCCAGCATTTT; cdr3_aa: CASSAGNQPQHF; j_call: TRBJ1-5; clone_size: -; v_call: TRBV19; d_call: -
cdr3_nt: TGTGCCAGCAGTTTCTCCTCCGTGACAGGGGGCGATGGCTACACCTTC; cdr3_aa: CASSFSSVTGGDGYTF; j_call: TRBJ1-2; clone_size: -; v_call: TRBV28; d_call: TRBD1
cdr3_nt: TGTGCCGTTGGCGCCCACGAGCAGTACTTC; cdr3_aa: CAVGAHEQYF; j_call: TRBJ2-7; clone_size: once; v_call: TRBV6-8; d_call: -
cdr3_nt: TGTGCCAGCAGCAGGGACAGCAATGAGCAGTTCTTC; cdr3_aa: CASSRDSNEQFF; j_call: TRBJ2-1; clone_size: -; v_call: TRBV28; d_call: TRBD1
cdr3_nt: TGTGCAAGTCGCTCGGCGGGACGGAATGAGCAGTTCTTC; cdr3_aa: CASRSAGRNEQFF; j_call: TRBJ2-1; clone_size: -; v_call: TRBV12-2; d_call: -
cdr3_nt: TGTGCCAGCAGCCGGGACACCTCCTACGAGCAGTACTTC; cdr3_aa: CASSRDTSYEQYF; j_call: TRBJ2-7; clone_size: -; v_call: TRBV2; d_call: -
cdr3_nt: TGTGCCAGCAGCGCACGGACGAATACCGGGGAGCTGTTTTTT; cdr3_aa: CASSARTNTGELFF; j_call: TRBJ2-2; clone_size: few; v_call: TRBV7-9; d_call: -
cdr3_nt: TGTGCCAGCAGCATAGGACAGGGGGCAGATCAGCCCCAGCATTTT; cdr3_aa: CASSIGQGADQPQHF; j_call: TRBJ1-5; clone_size: -; v_call: TRBV5-5; d_call: TRBD1
cdr3_nt: TGTGCCAGCAGTCCGGGACAGACTTACAATGAGCAGTTCTTC; cdr3_aa: CASSPGQTYNEQFF; j_call: TRBJ2-1; clone_size: -; v_call: TRBV6-4; d_call: TRBD1
cdr3_nt: TGCGCCAGCAGCCTAGGGGGTCCGTACGAGCAGTACTTC; cdr3_aa: CASSLGGPYEQYF; j_call: TRBJ2-7; clone_size: once; v_call: TRBV4-1; d_call: -
cdr3_nt: TGTGCCAGCAGTACAGGGGAGTTTAGCAATCAGCCCCAGCATTTT; cdr3_aa: CASSTGEFSNQPQHF; j_call: TRBJ1-5; clone_size: -; v_call: TRBV7-9; d_call: TRBD1
cdr3_nt: TGTGCCAGCAGTTCGAACGTTCCCAATGAGCAGTTCTTC; cdr3_aa: CASSSNVPNEQFF; j_call: TRBJ2-1; clone_size: -; v_call: TRBV27; d_call: -
cdr3_nt: TGTGCCAGCAGCCAAGGGACAGGTGCTGGGTACGAGCAGTACTTC; cdr3_aa: CASSQGTGAGYEQYF; j_call: TRBJ2-7; clone_size: -; v_call: TRBV14; d_call: TRBD1
cdr3_nt: TGTGCCTGGAGTGTATTATCTCGGCCAACCTACGAGCAGTACTTC; cdr3_aa: CAWSVLSRPTYEQYF; j_call: TRBJ2-7; clone_size: -; v_call: TRBV30; d_call: -
cdr3_nt: TGTGCCAGCAGTGACTCATGGTTTGGGAGCTCCTACAATGAGCAGTTCTTC; cdr3_aa: CASSDSWFGSSYNEQFF; j_call: TRBJ2-1; clone_size: -; v_call: TRBV6-4; d_call: -
cdr3_nt: TGTGCCAGCAGTTTGACAGGGCTTAGTAACTATGGCTACACCTTC; cdr3_aa: CASSLTGLSNYGYTF; j_call: TRBJ1-2; clone_size: -; v_call: TRBV27; d_call: TRBD1
cdr3_nt: TGTGCCAGCAGCCTCGGACAGCCGAACACCGGGGAGCTGTTTTTT; cdr3_aa: CASSLGQPNTGELFF; j_call: TRBJ2-2; clone_size: -; v_call: TRBV9; d_call: -
cdr3_nt: TGTGCCAGCTCACCGGCGGCCGAGCAGTACTTC; cdr3_aa: CASSPAAEQYF; j_call: TRBJ2-7; clone_size: -; v_call: TRBV18; d_call: -
cdr3_nt: TGTGCCAGCAGCTTAGAATTTGGCAGTAAAAATGAGCAGTTCTTC; cdr3_aa: CASSLEFGSKNEQFF; j_call: TRBJ2-1; clone_size: once; v_call: TRBV11-2; d_call: -
cdr3_nt: TGTGCCAGCAGCTTCTCGAGCGGGGGGGCTGACGGAGAGACCCAGTACTTC; cdr3_aa: CASSFSSGGADGETQYF; j_call: TRBJ2-5; clone_size: -; v_call: TRBV7-9; d_call: TRBD2